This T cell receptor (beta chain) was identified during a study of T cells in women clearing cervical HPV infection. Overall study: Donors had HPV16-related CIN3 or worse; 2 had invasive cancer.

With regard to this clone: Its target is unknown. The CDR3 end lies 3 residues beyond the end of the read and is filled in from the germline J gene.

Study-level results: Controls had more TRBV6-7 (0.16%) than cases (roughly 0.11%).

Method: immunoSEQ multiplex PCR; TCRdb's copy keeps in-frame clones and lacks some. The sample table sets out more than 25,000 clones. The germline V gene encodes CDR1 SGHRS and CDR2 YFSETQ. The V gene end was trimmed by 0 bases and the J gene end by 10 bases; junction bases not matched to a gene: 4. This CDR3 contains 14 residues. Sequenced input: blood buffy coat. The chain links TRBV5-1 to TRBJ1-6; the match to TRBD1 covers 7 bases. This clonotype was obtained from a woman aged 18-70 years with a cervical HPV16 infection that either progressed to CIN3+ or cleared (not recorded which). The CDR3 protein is CASSLGQGESPLHF. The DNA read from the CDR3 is TGCGCCAGCAGCTTGGGACAGGGAGAATCACCC.